The rows below give T cell receptor beta chains drawn from one sample of a study of T cell clusters in autoimmune cytopenias. TCRdb re-analyzed the multiplex PCR reads; it lists each CDR3 protein once, without DNA. Listed are about 12,000 distinct CDR3 sequences; over 3% falls within the top ten. These data were also reused for a study on T cell repertoires in aging, cancer and after chemotherapy.

Sequences were obtained from peripheral blood. Receptor source: a human donor in good health. The CDR3 runs from the conserved cysteine through the conserved F or W. Clone size, where shown, is once, few, many, or a class for clones that have expanded.

v_gene	j_gene	abundance	CDR3aa
TRBV19	TRBJ1-3	medium-sized	CAGPGEGGKAGNTIYF
TRBV20-1	TRBJ2-3	medium-sized	CSARDRGPPDTQYF
TRBV19	TRBJ2-3	medium-sized	CASSRASGGETDTQYF
TRBV11-1	TRBJ2-7	.	CASSPPNTGFSEQYF
TRBV6-5	TRBJ2-1	.	CASRPGPYSYNEQFF
TRBV20-1	TRBJ1-5	.	CSAERVEGNQPQHF
TRBV7-9	TRBJ2-7	medium-sized	CASRAGNSYEQYF
TRBV7-3	TRBJ1-1	medium-sized	CASSLRDSSFTEAFF
TRBV28	TRBJ1-5	.	CATFTRTDPNQPQHF
TRBV4-1	TRBJ1-2	.	CASSHPRGDRPLRGYTF
TRBV7-9	TRBJ1-1	.	CASSFLRGSETEAFF
TRBV19	TRBJ1-2	.	CASSIYSPGQGHYGYTF
TRBV18	TRBJ1-2	.	CASSPPMGGPGNGYTF
TRBV6-5	TRBJ1-2	medium-sized	CASSLDRIYGYTF
TRBV20-1	TRBJ2-2	.	CSAAGGLGGGIGELFF
TRBV19	TRBJ1-2	medium-sized	CASSFRTEKPHGYTF
TRBV27	TRBJ2-2	.	CASSTSLGGTGELFF
TRBV4-3	TRBJ1-2	.	CASSQDGQTYGYTF
TRBV7-9	TRBJ1-3	.	CASSTDRGVSGNTIYF
TRBV10-3	TRBJ1-4	.	CAISGGSYEKLFF
TRBV20-1	TRBJ2-5	.	CSAISGEGRETQYF
TRBV5-4	TRBJ1-2	.	CASTPQGGYGYTF
TRBV7-9	TRBJ1-1	.	CASREQGTMNTEAFF
TRBV6-7	TRBJ1-1	.	CASRSRPGSTEAFF
TRBV18	TRBJ2-2	.	CASSPRTGAPSNTGELFF
TRBV6-5	TRBJ1-2	.	CASRAGGYGYTF
TRBV20-1	TRBJ2-7	.	CSARSGSNSYEQYF
TRBV10-2	TRBJ2-1	.	CASSEFPGLAGNEQFF
TRBV18	TRBJ2-7	.	CASSAGTNYEQYF
TRBV19	TRBJ2-1	medium-sized	CASSIRDRGNEQFF
TRBV19	TRBJ2-5	.	CASSMPRAQETQYF
TRBV6-5	TRBJ1-2	medium-sized	CASSYSIWVADGYTF
TRBV11-1	TRBJ2-1	.	CASSFNAGNYNEQFF
TRBV27	TRBJ1-5	.	CASSGKGAEGSNQPQHF
TRBV6-5	TRBJ2-1	medium-sized	CASKASSYNEQFF
TRBV6-5	TRBJ2-3	.	CASSSRPGQGADTQYF
TRBV18	TRBJ1-1	.	CASSGQSNTEAFF
TRBV20-1	TRBJ1-2	.	CRAGTGSGYTF
TRBV6-5	TRBJ2-2	medium-sized	CASKSWGRWSTGELFF
TRBV18	TRBJ2-3	.	CASSLSRFSTDTQYF
TRBV7-9	TRBJ2-1	.	CASSLAGLVGGMNEQFF
TRBV11-2	TRBJ1-6	.	CASSHERRVDSPLHF
TRBV13	TRBJ2-3	.	CASSSRLASSDTQYF
TRBV19	TRBJ2-2	.	CASSFGGGLSGELFF
TRBV15	TRBJ2-1	.	CATSREGGQGAYNEQFF
TRBV7-9	TRBJ1-6	.	CASSFWDGSMNSPLHF
TRBV15	TRBJ2-2	medium-sized	CATSGQGETGELFF
TRBV6-1	TRBJ1-2	medium-sized	CASSEARSGQRPYGYTF
TRBV19	TRBJ2-2	medium-sized	CASSTPSGRYTGELFF
TRBV7-2	TRBJ1-6	medium-sized	CASSLGGGSNSPLHF
TRBV20-1	TRBJ2-7	medium-sized	CSASKAGVRREQYF
TRBV30	TRBJ1-2	medium-sized	CAWGVFTSYTF
TRBV20-1	TRBJ1-1	.	CSARAPRGPEAFF
TRBV9	TRBJ2-1	.	CASSPRAGEDNEQFF
TRBV20-1	TRBJ2-3	medium-sized	CSAIQGAEDTQYF